This T cell receptor (beta chain) was sequenced for a study of regulatory T cells in long-lasting Graves disease. Time point denoted: newly diagnosed GD, antithyroid drugs for less than 3 months. PBMCs were the source of the RNA used for TCR sequencing. Sequencing libraries for TCR beta were prepared with iRepertoire HTBI primers and Arm-PCR of CDR3 regions. TCRdb itself ran the multiplex PCR reads through MiXCR, one entry per CDR3 protein. Counted here are 400,000 to 550,000 distinct CDR3 sequences, roughly 15% occurring once; the ten biggest clones make up about 23%. This clonotype was recorded many times. V lost 4 bases, J lost 5 bases, and 11 bases stayed unmatched. The CDR3 consists of 16 residues. Looked up from germline, CDR1 is SQVTM and CDR2 is ANQGSEA. These data also featured in a second study, about T cells in Graves' hyperthyroidism and ophthalmopathy.

The receptor comes from a woman under 30 with Graves disease. This specimen consisted of peripheral blood mononuclear cells (PBMCs), obtained at new diagnosis, from a patient treated with antithyroid drugs. The genes are TRBV29-1 and TRBJ2-1, with 10 bases matching TRBD2. The CDR3 bases are TGCAGCGTTGCGGCTAGCGGGAGAGTCGGCCACAATGAGCAGTTCTTC. Translating gives CSVAASGRVGHNEQFF.